A single count supports the clone carrying this TCR beta chain. The sample holds other DNA sequences that translate to the same CDR3. CDR1 is DFQATT and CDR2 is SNEGSKA in the germline V gene (reference sequence). Trimming left V 6 bases short and J 1 base short, with 2 bases between. CDR3 length equals 10 residues. This entry is derived from a study of T cell responses to AZD1222 COVID-19 vaccine. Some clones are missing from TCRdb's copy, which holds only in-frame ones; the method was immunoSEQ multiplex PCR. The sample contains roughly 150,000 clones, 80% to 95% of which appear only once. The genes are TRBV20-1 and TRBJ2-3; D is uncertain. The sequencing used peripheral blood, collected on day 0 of AZD1222 vaccination. The TCR originated in an adult in good health. Here the CDR3 reads CSARTDTQYF. The CDR3 nucleotides are TGCAGTGCCCGCACAGATACGCAGTATTTT.